The rows below give T cell receptor beta chains drawn from one sample of a study of shared T cell receptors in the human thymus. Produced via immunoSEQ multiplex PCR; TCRdb's table is partial and in-frame only. This table holds 700,000 or so clones, around 85% found once. This same sample was also taken into another study, of human thymus T cells.

Sequences were obtained from thymocytes. The receptors were sampled from a girl in the first two years of life with a congenital heart defect. CDR3s leave out the opening cysteine and the closing phenylalanine or tryptophan. The order of the fields is V gene, CDR3 protein.

>TRBV7-2
ASSLRDRYTEAF
>TRBV9
ASSVSGEGGEKLF
>TRBV19
ASNPVRGSGANVLT
>TRBV12-5
ASGFPKLPRRGQGVHEQY
>TRBV9
ASSVYVDTNSYGYT
>TRBV30
AWTRGGGTSTDTQY
>TRBV5-4
ASSHDSRADTQY
>TRBV7-2
ASSPGTEDGYT
>TRBV27
ASSLSSPFLEETQY
>TRBV9
ASSAEESSYNSPLH
>TRBV25-1
ASSEYRRGFNGYT
>TRBV14
ASSRWDRGSPLH
>TRBV6-5
ASSYGTGGAYEAF
>TRBV7-2
ASSLWAGLEAF
>TRBV7-9
ASSLLTSSGANVLT
>TRBV5-1
ASKVPGHSNNEQF
>TRBV6-4
ASSALKRAGELF
>TRBV28
ASSFGVRGYGYT
>TRBV5-1
ASSVLPGQGNGYT
>TRBV27
ASSLLGTGRFLRETQY
>TRBV7-9
ASSLGGQPSTDTQY
>TRBV2
ASSGTVSRGTEAF
>TRBV15
ATSRVDGGTPSYNEQF
>TRBV6-5
ASSIQGRANQPQH
>TRBV2
ASRYGQNSYEQY
>TRBV7-2
ASSLGQGLIANQPQH
>TRBV5-4
ASSSRTSGGPHQETQY
>TRBV27
ASSLADRPQGWILH
>TRBV28
ASSCGTGRADTQY
>TRBV4-3
ASSQVEDRGGELF
>TRBV4-3
ASSQDPGTKYEQY
>TRBV7-9
ASTEWESSGNTIY
>TRBV27
ASSQQGWESPLH
>TRBV6-6
ASGDSNQPQH
>TRBV15
ATSRDRLPDRTEAF
>TRBV7-8
ASSLECYRRRGYEQY
>TRBV4-1
ASSQEWSRTGGVEQF
>TRBV9
ASSAPSEGGITEAF
>TRBV11-2
ASSLRDRGAENYGYT
>TRBV30
AWSGGPTQGVDGNTIY
>TRBV6-4
ASKPPGLDGYT
>TRBV18
ASSPNAAGSPYEQY
>TRBV4-3
ASSQVPHGQAINDSGNTIY
>TRBV27
ASSGTSGGAADTQY
>TRBV5-6
ASSLTPFHNNEKLF
>TRBV15
ATSLGQLHEANEKLF
>TRBV6-1
ASSEGQFDNEQF
>TRBV2
ASSAPGGTEPQH
>TRBV5-1
ASSPPLADTQY
>TRBV19
ASTQQHTEAF
>TRBV6-5
ASRLRRVAVPEAF
>TRBV11-2
ASSLVCRGTMAF
>TRBV5-1
ASSLVTGGTYGYT
>TRBV29-1
SVEGWQGKGNTIY
>TRBV9
ASSVEGGQGFTGELF